The 26 T cell receptor beta chains given below trace back to one sample, sequenced in a study of cytomegalovirus exposure and HLA in healthy donors. The PCR had 60 Vbeta and 13 Jbeta primers. Using immunoSEQ multiplex PCR, the repertoire was profiled, and TCRdb retains in-frame clones only, with some absent. The table lists over 150,000 clones, about 74% of them singletons. The sample was PBMCs. All receptors derive from a woman aged 40 to 55 in good health and CMV-seronegative.

This rearrangement joins TRBV5-1 to TRBJ1-2; tentatively, D is TRBD1 (6 bases). Trimming cost V 2 bases and J 5 bases, with 16 bases left between them. Germline V gene sequence: CDR1 SGHRS, CDR2 YFSETQ. This CDR3 has 15 residues. Here the CDR3 reads CASSLVSRDNYGYTF. CDR3 nucleotides: TGCGCCAGCAGCTTAGTATCCAGGGACAATTATGGCTACACCTTC.

The CDR3 reads CASSGYWDRGGGQPQHF. The DNA of the CDR3 is TGTGCCAGCAGTGGATATTGGGACAGGGGCGGGGGTCAGCCCCAGCATTTT. V usage is TRBV6-1 and J usage is TRBJ1-5; 10 positions match TRBD1. Germline CDR1 and CDR2: MNHNS and SASEGT. The CDR3 sequence is 17 residues long. V shed 4 bases, J shed 6 bases, and the junction held 12 bases outside the gene matches.

V gene TRBV5-8 combines with J gene TRBJ1-3; the D is unclear. Germline V gene lookup returns CDR1 SGHTS and CDR2 YDEGEE. The CDR3 runs to 15 residues. V lost 1 base, J lost 0 bases, and 8 bases lay in between. The CDR3 loop is CASSLLVSSGNTIYF. The DNA of the CDR3 is TGTGCCAGCAGCTTGCTAGTCAGCTCTGGAAACACCATATATTTT.

This chain uses TRBV2 with TRBJ2-7, with TRBD1 matching over 7 bases. The germline V gene has CDR1 SNHLY and CDR2 FYNNEI. The CDR3 loop spans 13 amino acids. V was pared by 8 bases and J by 2 bases, with 6 bases of the junction left unmatched. The CDR3 loop is CASEGQPPYEQYF. DNA for the CDR3: TGTGCCAGCGAGGGACAGCCTCCCTACGAGCAGTACTTC.

The chain employs TRBV10-2 and TRBJ2-2; 13 positions agree with TRBD2. The CDR3 sequence is 16 residues long. Trimming removed 3 bases from V and 10 bases from J; junction bases left unmatched: 8. Germline lookup yields CDR1 WSHSY and CDR2 SAAADI. The CDR3, as DNA: TGCGCCAGCAGTGATGGGACTAGCGGGATTTTCTTGGAGCTGTTTTTT. Translation gives CASSDGTSGIFLELFF.

The chain is built from TRBV9 and TRBJ2-7; 15 nucleotides agree with TRBD2. The germline CDR1 and CDR2 sequences are SGDLS and YYNGEE. The CDR3 spans 17 residues. Unmatched junction bases numbered 9, after V lost 6 bases and J lost 2 bases. The chain's CDR3 is CASTPGTSGGPPYEQYF. CDR3 DNA: TGTGCCAGCACCCCGGGGACTAGCGGGGGGCCACCCTACGAGCAGTACTTC.

The chain combines TRBV6-1 with TRBJ1-2; 8 bases match TRBD1. The CDR3 totals 14 residues. V shed 4 bases and J 1 base; nucleotides not matched to a gene: 2. Looked up from germline, CDR1 is MNHNS and CDR2 is SASEGT. This CDR3 is CASSGTGFNYGYTF. As DNA, the CDR3 is TGTGCCAGCAGTGGGACAGGGTTTAACTATGGCTACACCTTC.

This chain joins TRBV2 and TRBJ1-4, with no clear D. Germline lookup yields CDR1 SNHLY and CDR2 FYNNEI. The ends were cut back, 4 bases at V and 3 bases at J, with 12 bases in the middle. The CDR3 consists of 15 residues. The CDR3 sequence: CASSVISGANEKLFF. The CDR3 DNA reads TGTGCCAGCAGTGTCATTTCCGGGGCTAATGAAAAACTGTTTTTT. The full variable domain, rest sourced from reference TRBV2 and TRBJ1-4, is EPEVTQTPSHQVTQMGQEVILRCVPISNHLYFYWYRQILGQKVEFLVSFYNNEISEKSEIFDDQFSVERPDGSNFTLKIRSTKLEDSAMYFCASSVISGANEKLFFGSGTQLSVL.

The CDR3 here is CASSLVGGANYGYTF. The CDR3 DNA sequence: TGTGCCAGCAGCTTAGTTGGGGGCGCCAACTATGGCTACACCTTC. The chain couples TRBV11-2 to TRBJ1-2, with D possibly TRBD1 on 6 matching bases. V gave up 1 base and J gave up 2 bases, with 11 bases separating them. CDR3 length: 15 residues. Germline CDR1 reads SGHAT; CDR2 reads FQNNGV. Based on the CDR3 plus reference TRBV11-2 and TRBJ1-2, the full variable domain is EAGVAQSPRYKIIEKRQSVAFWCNPISGHATLYWYQQILGQGPKLLIQFQNNGVVDDSQLPKDRFSAERLKGVDSTLKIQPAKLEDSAVYLCASSLVGGANYGYTFGSGTRLTVV.

This rearrangement joins TRBV10-3 to TRBJ1-2; the match to TRBD1 covers 7 bases. Unmatched junction bases numbered 7, after V lost 1 base and J lost 5 bases. Germline loops: CDR1 ENHRY, CDR2 SYGVKD. The CDR3 is 15 residues long. The CDR3 reads CAISELMGQLYGYTF. The CDR3 DNA is TGTGCCATCAGTGAGTTGATGGGACAGTTATATGGCTACACCTTC.

J is TRBJ1-1 and V is TRBV9; 8 nucleotides match TRBD1. Losses at the gene ends were 0 bases for V and 6 bases for J; bases not matched to a gene: 10. Germline CDR1 SGDLS, CDR2 YYNGEE. CDR3 size: 16 residues. CDR3 coding DNA: TGTGCCAGCAGCGTAGGGATCGGACAGGGAGACGCTGAAGCTTTCTTT. This encodes CASSVGIGQGDAEAFF.

The chain employs TRBV28 and TRBJ1-3; D gene uncertain. Germline CDR1 MDHEN, CDR2 SYDVKM. There are 16 residues in the CDR3. Trimming removed 5 bases from V and 0 bases from J, with 14 bases in between. The CDR3 nucleotides read TGTGCCAGCAGTGGAGGTTATGGGGACTCTGGAAACACCATATATTTT. Its translation is CASSGGYGDSGNTIYF.

This chain uses TRBV5-4 with TRBJ2-1; maybe TRBD2 (7 bases). This CDR3 comprises 15 residues. V was cut by 1 base and J by 5 bases, with 13 bases left in between. Germline lookup yields CDR1 SGHNT and CDR2 YYREEE (reference sequence). CDR3 in amino acids: CASSLKGGPHNEQFF. CDR3 nucleotides: TGTGCCAGCAGCTTGAAGGGGGGGCCCCACAATGAGCAGTTCTTC.

A few counts support this clone. J is TRBJ2-4 and V is TRBV30; 9 bases map to TRBD2. CDR3 size: 20 residues. Germline-derived CDR1 and CDR2 are GTSNPN and SVGIG (reference sequence). V dropped 1 base and J dropped 0; count of bases not matched to a gene: 16. CDR3 region: CAWSGGTSIRGPLAKNIQYF. CDR3 nucleotides: TGTGCCTGGAGTGGAGGGACTAGCATAAGGGGGCCACTAGCCAAAAACATTCAGTACTTC.

This chain uses TRBV5-1 with TRBJ1-2; D may be TRBD1 (5 bases). CDR1 is SGHRS, CDR2 YFSETQ, per germline. The V end was cut by 5 bases, the J end by 0 bases, with 11 bases between. This CDR3 is built from 14 residues. The CDR3 loop is CASREGLPNYGYTF. The CDR3 coding sequence is TGCGCCAGCAGGGAGGGACTTCCTAACTATGGCTACACCTTC.

The chain is built from TRBV11-3 and TRBJ2-7; perhaps TRBD2 as D (7 bases). Trimming pared 0 bases from V and 5 bases from J, leaving 14 bases between. Per germline, CDR1 SGHNT and CDR2 YENEEA. The CDR3 is 15 amino acids. The CDR3 sequence: CASSLEGGGPDEQYF. The CDR3 nucleotides read TGTGCCAGCAGCTTAGAAGGGGGAGGGCCCGACGAGCAGTACTTC. The variable domain in full, completed from reference TRBV11-3 and TRBJ2-7, reads EAGVVQSPRYKIIEKKQPVAFWCNPISGHNTLYWYLQNLGQGPELLIRYENEEAVDDSQLPKDRFSAERLKGVDSTLKIQPAELGDSAVYLCASSLEGGGPDEQYFGPGTRLTVT.

The chain is built from TRBV10-2 and TRBJ1-2; 7 positions match TRBD1. CDR3 length equals 12 residues. Germline V lookup: CDR1 WSHSY, CDR2 SAAADI. The ends lost 6 bases at V and 8 bases at J; junction bases unmatched: 6. Here the CDR3 DNA reads TGCGCCAGCAGCGGGACAGCTCAGGGCTACACCTTC. Its protein is CASSGTAQGYTF.

The chain joins TRBV28 to TRBJ1-4; tentative D call: TRBD1 (6 bases). Germline assignment: CDR1 MDHEN and CDR2 SYDVKM. V was shortened by 3 bases and J by 4 bases, with 9 bases between the two germline ends. The CDR3 runs 14 residues. DNA of the CDR3: TGTGCCAGCAGTTTGGCAGGGGTTAATGAAAAACTGTTTTTT. Amino acids: CASSLAGVNEKLFF.

Here the CDR3 DNA reads TGTGCCAGTAGTGTTCAGGACTACTCTGGAAACACCATATATTTT. Translating gives CASSVQDYSGNTIYF. The V and J genes are TRBV19 and TRBJ1-3; no firm D call. V was cut by 5 bases and J by 0 bases, with 11 bases left in between. CDR1 and CDR2 from the germline V gene are LNHDA and SQIVND (reference sequence). The length of the CDR3 is 15 residues.

The chain joins TRBV28 to TRBJ1-5; possibly TRBD1 for D (6 bases). Germline V CDR1 and CDR2: MDHEN, SYDVKM. The CDR3 spans 13 residues. V dropped 5 bases and J dropped 5 bases, with 10 bases sitting between them. CDR3 DNA: TGTGCCAGCAGTATGGACAGTTATCAGCCCCAGCATTTT. This codes for CASSMDSYQPQHF.

This clone occurred once. The genes are TRBV6-6 and TRBJ1-4; 8 nucleotides agree with TRBD1. Germline-derived CDR1 and CDR2 are MNHNY and SVGAGI (reference sequence). The junction had 9 bases not matched to a gene; V was cut back by 7 bases and J by 8 bases. The CDR3 is made up of 14 amino acids. CDR3 in amino acids: CASTPDRAGEKLFF. Written as DNA, the CDR3 is TGTGCCAGCACCCCGGACAGGGCTGGGGAAAAACTGTTTTTT.

The chain carries TRBV5-1 and TRBJ2-3, with 10 bases matching TRBD2. With V trimmed by 0 bases and J by 2 bases, 3 bases remained unmatched. The CDR3 totals 16 residues. Germline CDR1 and CDR2: SGHRS and YFSETQ. CDR3 coding DNA: TGCGCCAGCAGCTTGGGACTAGCGGGTTACACAGATACGCAGTATTTT. Encoded protein: CASSLGLAGYTDTQYF.

The rearrangement joins TRBV5-1 to TRBJ2-5; 12 bases are shared with TRBD2. V gave up 4 bases and J gave up 3 bases; unmatched junction bases: 4. CDR1 is SGHRS, CDR2 YFSETQ, per germline. The CDR3 has 15 residues. In DNA, the CDR3 is TGCGCCAGCAGCCCTCTAGCGGGAGGGGAAGAGACCCAGTACTTC. It is translated as CASSPLAGGEETQYF.

The J gene is TRBJ1-5, the V gene TRBV4-2; a weak D match, TRBD1 (6 bases). The CDR3 is made up of 18 amino acids. Trimming shortened V by 0 bases and J by 4 bases, and 19 bases separated the two germline ends. Germline CDR1 and CDR2: LGHNA and YNFKEQ. CDR3 sequence: CASSQDFGGENLNQPQHF. CDR3 coding DNA: TGTGCCAGCAGCCAAGATTTTGGGGGCGAGAATCTAAATCAGCCCCAGCATTTT.

The chain couples TRBV27 to TRBJ1-5, with D unresolved. The CDR3 covers 14 residues. CDR1 is MNHEY, CDR2 SMNVEV, per germline (reference sequence). V was pared by 4 bases and J by 4 bases, with 11 bases between. This chain's CDR3 is CASSYTGWNQPQHF. The CDR3 coding sequence is TGTGCCAGCAGTTACACGGGTTGGAATCAGCCCCAGCATTTT.

A single count supports this clone. The chain uses TRBV6-5 and TRBJ2-5, with D tentatively TRBD2 (6 bases). The CDR3 spans 15 residues. From germline, CDR1 is MNHEY and CDR2 SVGAGI. The V end was cut by 1 base, the J end by 4 bases, with 13 bases between. CDR3 DNA: TGTGCCAGCAGTTACTTAGGGGAGGAAGGAGAGACCCAGTACTTC. It encodes CASSYLGEEGETQYF.